What follows describes a single TCR beta chain. The antigen is not known. Treatment meaning: roughly 11-day PBMC culture with coronavirus spike peptide pools or control peptides (ViraFEST assay). From the unexposed donor, CD4+ T cells were collected ahead of the COVID-19 pandemic (2011-2018). ViraFEST stimulated the growth of antigen-specific T cells using peptide pools and subsequently profiled their TCRs by sequencing. The authors isolated CD4+ T cells by negative selection after nine to eleven days of culture. Contingent on cell availability, unexposed-donor CD4+ T cells were interrogated with SARS-CoV-2 S/N and four cold-coronavirus spikes. The V end lost 7 bases, the J end lost 7 bases, and 16 bases lay between the germline ends. The CDR3 contains 13 residues. Germline values: CDR1 SEHNR, CDR2 FQNEAQ (reference sequence). This sample is drawn from a study of vaccination and CD4 T cells after COVID-19. General study results and limits: Convalescent patient numbers were relatively low, with no early post-infection timepoints.

The Oncomine TCR Beta short-read assay was applied to DNA of cultured CD4+ T cells. From cultured CD4+ T cells, genomic DNA was extracted. MiXCR was run by TCRdb on the PCR reads, yielding one entry per CDR3 protein. The top ten clones hold about 15% of a sample with around 10,000 distinct CDR3 sequences, roughly 32% of them seen once. J is TRBJ2-5 and V is TRBV7-9; D remains unclear. The clonotype was recovered from a human donor in good health. Sequenced sample: CD4+ T cells from blood, cultured in vitro. The CDR3 protein is CASIPPGSGTQYF. In DNA form, the CDR3 reads TGTGCCAGCATTCCTCCGGGCAGTGGGACCCAGTACTTC.